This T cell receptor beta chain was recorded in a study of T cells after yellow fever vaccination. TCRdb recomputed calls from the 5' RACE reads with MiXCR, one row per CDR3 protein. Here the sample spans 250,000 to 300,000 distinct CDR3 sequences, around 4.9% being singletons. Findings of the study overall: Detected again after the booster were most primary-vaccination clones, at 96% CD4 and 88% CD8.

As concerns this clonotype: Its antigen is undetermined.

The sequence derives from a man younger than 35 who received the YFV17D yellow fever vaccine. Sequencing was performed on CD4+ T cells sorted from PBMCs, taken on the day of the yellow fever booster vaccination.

Here the CDR3 reads CAWSYRQGSSYEQYF. DNA of the CDR3: TGTGCCTGGAGTTACCGACAGGGGAGCTCCTACGAGCAGTACTTC. This chain joins TRBV30 and TRBJ2-7; 8 nucleotides align to TRBD1. Per germline, CDR1 GTSNPN and CDR2 SVGIG (reference sequence). The V segment lost 2 bases and the J segment 0 bases; nucleotides outside the gene matches: 6. The CDR3 has 15 residues.